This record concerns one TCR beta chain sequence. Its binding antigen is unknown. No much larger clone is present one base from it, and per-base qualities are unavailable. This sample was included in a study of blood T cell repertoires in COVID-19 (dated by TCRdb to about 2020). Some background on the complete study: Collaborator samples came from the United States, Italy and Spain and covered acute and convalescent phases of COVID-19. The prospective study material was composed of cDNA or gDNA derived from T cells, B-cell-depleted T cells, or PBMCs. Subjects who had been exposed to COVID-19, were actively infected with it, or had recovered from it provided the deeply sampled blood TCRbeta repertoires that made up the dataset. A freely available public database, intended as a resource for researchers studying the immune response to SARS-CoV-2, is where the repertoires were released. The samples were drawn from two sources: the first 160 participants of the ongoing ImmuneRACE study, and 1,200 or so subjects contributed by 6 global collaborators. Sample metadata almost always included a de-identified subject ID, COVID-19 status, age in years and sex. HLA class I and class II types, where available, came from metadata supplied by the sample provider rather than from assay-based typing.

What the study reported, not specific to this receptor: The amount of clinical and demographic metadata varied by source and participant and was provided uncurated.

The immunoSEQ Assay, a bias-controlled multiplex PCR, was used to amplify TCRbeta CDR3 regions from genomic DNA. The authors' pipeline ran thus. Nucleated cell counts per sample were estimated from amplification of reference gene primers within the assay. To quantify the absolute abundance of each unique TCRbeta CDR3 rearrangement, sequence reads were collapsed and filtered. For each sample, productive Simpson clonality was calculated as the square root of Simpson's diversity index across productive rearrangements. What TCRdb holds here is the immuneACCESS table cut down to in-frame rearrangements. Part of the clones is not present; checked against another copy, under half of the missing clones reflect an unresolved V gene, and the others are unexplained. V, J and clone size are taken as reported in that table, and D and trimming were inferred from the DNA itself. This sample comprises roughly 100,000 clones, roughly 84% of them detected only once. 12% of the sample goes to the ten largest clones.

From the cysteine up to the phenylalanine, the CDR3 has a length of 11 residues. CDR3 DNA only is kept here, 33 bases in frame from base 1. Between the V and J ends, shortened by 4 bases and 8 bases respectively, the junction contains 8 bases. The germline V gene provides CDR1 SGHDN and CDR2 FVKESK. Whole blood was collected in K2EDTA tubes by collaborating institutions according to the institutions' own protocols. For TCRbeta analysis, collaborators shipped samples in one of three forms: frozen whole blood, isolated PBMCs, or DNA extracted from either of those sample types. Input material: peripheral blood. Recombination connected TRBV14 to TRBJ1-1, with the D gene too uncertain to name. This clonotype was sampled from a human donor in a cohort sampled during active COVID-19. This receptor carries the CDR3 CASSLLSEAFF. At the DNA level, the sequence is TGTGCCAGCAGCCTTCTATCGGAAGCTTTCTTT.